The entry below describes one T cell receptor beta chain. What it binds is not known. These data are taken from a study of cytomegalovirus exposure and HLA in healthy donors. Findings and caveats of the study: Most TCR sequences were seen very rarely across donors, but some public TCRs occurred in many. The authors judged a highly shared variant cluster likely a sequencing artifact.

Everyone who donated was a healthy bone marrow donor. From germline, CDR1 is LGHNT and CDR2 FRNRAP. Trimming cost V 5 bases and J 3 bases; bases outside gene matches: 8. The CDR3 consists of 15 residues. The PCR contained 60 Vbeta and 13 Jbeta primers. The repertoire was sequenced with immunoSEQ multiplex PCR; TCRdb's copy has only in-frame clones and lacks some. The repertoire includes about 190,000 clones, roughly 80% of them detected once, and approximately 3.8% sits in the top ten. This receptor was taken from a man in his forties or fifties in good health and CMV-seronegative. V and J are TRBV12-5 and TRBJ1-2; 8 bases align to TRBD1. The sample was PBMCs. Here the CDR3 DNA reads TGTGCTAGTGGTATATCAGGGGGCGCGGACTATGGCTACACCTTC. It is translated as CASGISGGADYGYTF.